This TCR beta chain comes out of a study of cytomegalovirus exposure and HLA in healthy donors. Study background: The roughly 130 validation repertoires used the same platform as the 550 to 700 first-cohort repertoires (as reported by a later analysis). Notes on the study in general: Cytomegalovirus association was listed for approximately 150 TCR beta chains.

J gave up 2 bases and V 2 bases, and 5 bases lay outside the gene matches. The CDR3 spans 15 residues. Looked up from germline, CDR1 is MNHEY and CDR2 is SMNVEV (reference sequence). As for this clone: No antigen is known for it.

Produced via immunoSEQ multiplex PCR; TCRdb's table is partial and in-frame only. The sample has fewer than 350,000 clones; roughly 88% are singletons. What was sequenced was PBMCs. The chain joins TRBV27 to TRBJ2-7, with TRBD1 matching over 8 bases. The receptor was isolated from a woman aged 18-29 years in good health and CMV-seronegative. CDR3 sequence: CASSLTLTGAYEQYF. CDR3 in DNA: TGTGCCAGCAGTTTAACCCTGACAGGGGCCTACGAGCAGTACTTC.